This T cell receptor beta chain was captured by sequencing in a study of TIL therapy for anti-PD-1-resistant metastatic lung cancer. Whole-study context: Patients had a median age of nearly 55 years (range about 35-75). By whole-exome sequencing, median non-synonymous tumor mutation burden was roughly 1.4 mutations per megabase. General observations from the study: Many TIL product clones were absent from baseline tumor, suggesting clonal contraction.

The CDR3 is 14 amino acids. Per germline, CDR1 MNHEY and CDR2 SVGAGI. The ends lost 7 bases at V and 2 bases at J; junction bases unmatched: 6. Described time point: pre-treatment sample, taken before nivolumab and TIL therapy. The tumor samples were excised metastases, mostly pleural nodules or supraclavicular lymph nodes. On this clone: Its antigen is still unknown.

The libraries were made with immunoSEQ v3. Each library reached some 2 million read pairs, or about 4.5-6.5 million at deep level. Sequencing used immunoSEQ multiplex PCR; TCRdb keeps in-frame clones, though not all of them. The sample has 25,000 to 30,000 clones; approximately 63% are singletons. This specimen was tumor tissue, taken at baseline. The receptor's source is a woman between 30 and 85 years old with non-small cell lung cancer. This chain uses TRBV6-5 with TRBJ1-1, with TRBD1 matching over 8 bases. The chain's CDR3 is CASTKQGGNTEAFF. The DNA for the CDR3 is TGTGCCAGCACCAAACAGGGGGGAAACACTGAAGCTTTCTTT.